Presented here are 8 T cell receptor beta chains from one specimen sequenced in a study of blood T cell repertoires in COVID-19. Profiling relied on immunoSEQ multiplex PCR, and the TCRdb table lists in-frame clones only, not all of them. The sample consists of just over 250,000 clones, 87% of them appearing once. What was sequenced was peripheral blood. The origin of the receptors is a woman aged 50 to 65 with acute or convalescent COVID-19.

The CDR3 sequence: CASSPRDSTQETQYF. The CDR3 DNA reads as TGTGCCAGCTCACCGCGGGACAGTACGCAAGAGACCCAGTACTTC. The chain links TRBV18 to TRBJ2-5; D may be TRBD1 (7 bases). Germline CDR1 reads KGHSH; CDR2 reads LQKENI. The V end lost 3 bases, the J end lost 2 bases, and 13 bases lay between the germline ends. CDR3 length: 15 amino acids.

The J gene is TRBJ2-7, the V gene TRBV5-1, with TRBD1 as a possible D gene (5 bases). CDR1 is SGHRS and CDR2 is YFSETQ in the germline V gene. There are 15 residues in the CDR3. The germline V and J ends were trimmed by 0 bases and 3 bases, with 13 bases remaining between them. This CDR3 is CASSLGGGADYEQYF. The CDR3 DNA sequence: TGCGCCAGCAGCTTGGGCGGTGGGGCGGACTACGAGCAGTACTTC.

J is TRBJ1-4 and V is TRBV7-2; possible D gene TRBD1, 5 bases. V was pared by 3 bases and J by 6 bases, with 8 bases between. Germline V gives CDR1 SGHTA, CDR2 FQGNSA. This CDR3 comprises 13 residues. The CDR3 DNA reads as TGTGCCAGCAGCTTTACCAGGGATGAAAAACTGTTTTTT. Translating it yields CASSFTRDEKLFF.

This sequence joins TRBV10-3 and TRBJ1-4; 7 bases are a match to TRBD1. Germline V CDR1 and CDR2: ENHRY, SYGVKD. The CDR3 runs 15 residues. Losses at the gene ends were 4 bases for V and 6 bases for J; bases not matched to a gene: 8. The CDR3 spells CAISAGWQGDEKLFF. The CDR3, as DNA: TGTGCCATCAGTGCTGGTTGGCAGGGGGATGAAAAACTGTTTTTT.

The chain has TRBV9 and TRBJ1-3; maybe TRBD1 (5 bases). This CDR3 region has 18 residues. Looked up from germline, CDR1 is SGDLS and CDR2 is YYNGEE. Trimming left V 0 bases short and J 2 bases short, with 18 bases between. CDR3 sequence: CASSVAPGGRGAGNTIYF. The CDR3 region has the DNA TGTGCCAGCAGCGTAGCCCCGGGGGGAAGAGGAGCTGGAAACACCATATATTTT.

The V and J genes are TRBV9 and TRBJ2-7; 7 bases align to TRBD1. Germline CDR1 reads SGDLS; CDR2 reads YYNGEE. This CDR3 contains 15 residues. Unmatched junction bases numbered 3, after V lost 0 bases and J lost 0 bases. The CDR3 DNA reads TGTGCCAGCAGCGTAGGTGGGACAGCCTCCTACGAGCAGTACTTC. Amino acid sequence: CASSVGGTASYEQYF.

V is TRBV14 and J is TRBJ2-1; 10 bases line up with TRBD2. There are 15 residues in the CDR3. CDR1 and CDR2 from the germline V gene are SGHDN and FVKESK. The trim removed 2 bases at V and 8 bases at J, leaving 6 bases unmatched. The CDR3 loop reads CASSQPSGRWDEQFF. The CDR3 DNA follows: TGTGCCAGCAGCCAACCTAGCGGGAGATGGGATGAGCAGTTCTTC.

CDR3 in DNA: TGTGCCAGCAGCTTTACGGGGGGCACAGATACGCAGTATTTT. This encodes CASSFTGGTDTQYF. This chain links TRBV5-4 with TRBJ2-3; D might be TRBD2 (6 bases). CDR3 length: 14 residues. V was pared by 2 bases and J by 1 base, with 8 bases between. The germline V gene has CDR1 SGHNT and CDR2 YYREEE (reference sequence).